A single sample gave rise to the 16 T cell receptor beta chains below, sequenced in a study of T cell responses to AZD1222 COVID-19 vaccine. Libraries were prepared by immunoSEQ multiplex PCR; TCRdb keeps only in-frame clonotypes and omits some of them. In the table there are roughly 180,000 clones, 94% of which are singletons. The sequencing here drew on peripheral blood, taken on day 0 of AZD1222 vaccination. The receptors stem from an adult in good health.

The V call is TRBV3-1 (or the pseudogene TRBV3-2), the J call TRBJ1-1; TRBD1 matches at 7 bases. This CDR3 spans 15 amino acids. Germline-derived CDR1 and CDR2 are LGHDT and YNNKEL (reference sequence). With 4 bases clipped from V and 0 bases from J, the junction kept 5 bases outside the gene matches. CDR3 region: CASSPHDRVNTEAFF. The CDR3 region has the DNA TGTGCCAGCAGCCCACACGACAGGGTGAACACTGAAGCTTTCTTT.

V is TRBV7-9 and J is TRBJ1-1, with a weak D call TRBD1 (6 bases). This CDR3 has 16 residues. V lost 4 bases and J lost 6, with 21 bases in between. CDR1 SEHNR and CDR2 FQNEAQ come from the germline V gene (reference sequence). In nucleotides, the CDR3 is TGTGCCAGCAGCTCGTTGGGGGCTACGAAGCACGCTGAAGCTTTCTTT. This sequence encodes CASSSLGATKHAEAFF.

V and J are TRBV7-8 and TRBJ2-7, with D unresolved. The CDR3 spans 15 residues. Trimming stripped 2 bases from V and 3 bases from J, with 14 bases between. The germline gives CDR1 SGHVS, CDR2 FQNEAQ. CDR3 amino acids: CASSLSQVLDYEQYF. The CDR3 coding sequence is TGTGCCAGCAGCTTAAGCCAGGTGTTGGACTACGAGCAGTACTTC.

The V gene is TRBV27, the J gene TRBJ1-6; D is possibly TRBD1 (5 bases). Germline loops: CDR1 MNHEY, CDR2 SMNVEV (reference sequence). The CDR3 consists of 16 residues. V gave up 6 bases and J gave up 2 bases, with 14 bases separating them. The CDR3 spells CASSDTGRTYNSPLHF. The CDR3 DNA follows: TGTGCCAGCAGCGACACGGGACGGACCTATAATTCACCCCTCCACTTT.

In regard to this clone: The junction does not match germline at one end; this may be a read error. CDR3 sequence (DNA): TGTGCCAGTAGTATAACAGGGGGACAGGGGAATCGGCCCCAGCATTTT. Translated, it gives CASSITGGQGNRPQHF. V gene TRBV19 combines with J gene TRBJ1-5, with 10 nucleotides matching TRBD1. The CDR3 contains 16 residues. The V gene's germline CDR1 is LNHDA and CDR2 SQIVND (reference sequence).

The rearrangement uses TRBV28 and TRBJ2-7; D gene uncertain. The CDR3 contains 12 residues. Between the trimmed V and J ends, which lost 3 bases and 0 bases, there was a span of 3 bases. The germline CDR1 and CDR2 sequences are MDHEN and SYDVKM. The CDR3 protein is CASSLDSYEQYF. CDR3 DNA sequence: TGTGCCAGCAGTTTGGACTCCTACGAGCAGTACTTC. Complete variable domain (other parts from reference TRBV28 and TRBJ2-7): DVKVTQSSRYLVKRTGEKVFLECVQDMDHENMFWYRQDPGLGLRLIYFSYDVKMKEKGDIPEGYSVSREKKERFSLILESASTNQTSMYLCASSLDSYEQYFGPGTRLTVT.

This sequence joins TRBV30 and TRBJ1-1, with a possible D match to TRBD1 (5 bases). The CDR3 has 13 amino acids. Germline V gives CDR1 GTSNPN, CDR2 SVGIG (reference sequence). The V end was cut by 3 bases, the J end by 3 bases, with 11 bases between. The CDR3 bases are TGTGCCTGGAGCGGGGGTCCGTACACTGAAGCTTTCTTT. It specifies CAWSGGPYTEAFF.

This chain links TRBV5-4 with TRBJ2-3, with a tentative D call TRBD2 (6 bases). Germline lookup yields CDR1 SGHNT and CDR2 YYREEE (reference sequence). V dropped 5 bases and J dropped 6 bases, with 19 bases sitting between them. CDR3 length: 15 residues. CDR3 sequence (DNA): TGTGCCAGCAGGGAGGGGTCGGCCCCATCGGATACGCAGTATTTT. It specifies CASREGSAPSDTQYF.

The chain links TRBV6-1 to TRBJ2-7; weak D call: TRBD1 (6 bases). Trimming stripped 1 base from V and 10 bases from J, with 17 bases between. Germline V gene sequence: CDR1 MNHNS, CDR2 SASEGT. The CDR3 covers 14 residues. The DNA for the CDR3 is TGTGCCAGCAGTGAAGGGGGGCGAACAGGCGAACAGTACTTC. This translates into CASSEGGRTGEQYF.

V gene TRBV5-1 combines with J gene TRBJ1-1, with 9 bases aligning to TRBD1. CDR3 length: 16 amino acids. Per the germline V gene, CDR1 is SGHRS and CDR2 is YFSETQ. Trimming took 4 bases from V and 4 from J; bases not matched to a gene: 11. Written as DNA, the CDR3 is TGCGCCAGCAGCGAACAGGGGGCGGGGGAGAGCACTGAAGCTTTCTTT. It codes for CASSEQGAGESTEAFF.

This chain links TRBV7-2 with TRBJ2-7, with D uncertain. Trimming took off 1 base at V and 6 bases at J, with 10 bases between the two ends. Germline V gene sequence: CDR1 SGHTA, CDR2 FQGNSA. The length of the CDR3 is 13 residues. CDR3 protein: CASSLGLHREQYF. The CDR3 DNA reads TGTGCCAGCAGCTTAGGTCTCCACCGCGAGCAGTACTTC.

CDR3 coding DNA: TGTGCCAGCAGCTTGTCTGGGACAGCTGTAGAGACCCAGTACTTC. This sequence encodes CASSLSGTAVETQYF. V is TRBV5-4 and J is TRBJ2-5; 7 bases fit TRBD1. CDR3 length equals 15 residues. The V and J ends lost 1 base and 4 bases, in that order; junction bases with no gene match: 7. Germline V gives CDR1 SGHNT, CDR2 YYREEE (reference sequence). The full variable domain, rest sourced from reference TRBV5-4 and TRBJ2-5, is ETGVTQSPTHLIKTRGQQVTLRCSSQSGHNTVSWYQQALGQGPQFIFQYYREEENGRGNFPPRFSGLQFPNYSSELNVNALELDDSALYLCASSLSGTAVETQYFGPGTRLLVL.

The rearrangement links TRBV28 to TRBJ1-6, with a weak D call TRBD1 (5 bases). Trimming took 6 bases from V and 11 from J, leaving 20 bases between them. Germline V gene sequence: CDR1 MDHEN, CDR2 SYDVKM. The CDR3 extends over 15 amino acids. CDR3 DNA sequence: TGTGCCAGCAGCCCCCAGGGCCTTGAGAGGGCACCCCTCCACTTT. Its protein is CASSPQGLERAPLHF.

The rearrangement links TRBV4-2 to TRBJ2-2, with a possible D match to TRBD2 (6 bases). This CDR3 is 17 amino acids long. Germline V CDR1 and CDR2: LGHNA, YNFKEQ. Trimming took off 2 bases at V and 6 bases at J, with 19 bases between the two ends. CDR3 amino acids: CASSQLADSRGAGELFF. DNA for the CDR3: TGTGCCAGCAGCCAATTAGCGGACTCAAGGGGCGCCGGGGAGCTGTTTTTT.

The chain has TRBV14 and TRBJ2-7; D is perhaps TRBD1 (6 bases). Per the germline V gene, CDR1 is SGHDN and CDR2 is FVKESK. Trimming cost V 1 base and J 0 bases, with 16 bases left between them. The CDR3 runs 17 residues. The CDR3 is CASSQGAGVDPSYEQYF. The CDR3 DNA reads TGTGCCAGCAGCCAAGGGGCAGGGGTCGACCCCTCCTACGAGCAGTACTTC.

The CDR3 DNA is TGTGCCAGTGAGAGTCCTTCTAGCACAGATACGCAGTATTTT. Translation: CASESPSSTDTQYF. This chain connects TRBV2 to TRBJ2-3; D is undetermined. The V and J ends lost 9 bases and 0 bases respectively, with 13 bases between them. Germline V CDR1 and CDR2: SNHLY, FYNNEI. CDR3 length: 14 amino acids.